These 2 T cell receptor beta chains were all obtained from the same sample, sequenced in a study of blood T cell repertoires in COVID-19. Measured with immunoSEQ multiplex PCR; TCRdb has only the in-frame clones, and not every one. The sample shows fewer than 75,000 clones, more than 70% of them seen only once. Sequenced input: peripheral blood. All receptors derive from a man in his sixties with active or convalescent COVID-19.

The rearrangement joins TRBV6-6 to TRBJ1-1, with 10 bases identical to TRBD1. CDR3 length: 16 amino acids. J gave up 1 base and V 6 bases, and 8 bases lay outside the gene matches. Looked up from germline, CDR1 is MNHNY and CDR2 is SVGAGI (reference sequence). The CDR3 spells CASSSGTGVANTEAFF. As DNA, the CDR3 is TGTGCCAGCAGCTCCGGGACAGGGGTGGCGAACACTGAAGCTTTCTTT.

The chain combines TRBV6-5 with TRBJ2-7; 10 positions agree with TRBD2. The V gene's germline CDR1 is MNHEY and CDR2 SVGAGI. Unmatched junction bases numbered 9, after V lost 4 bases and J lost 6 bases. The CDR3 runs to 15 residues. In DNA form, the CDR3 reads TGTGCCAGCAGTTCTCCTAGCGGGGGTCGGGGCGAGCAGTACTTC. This encodes CASSSPSGGRGEQYF.